The 24 T cell receptor beta chains below all came from one sample that was sequenced in a study of blood T cell repertoires in COVID-19. Produced via immunoSEQ multiplex PCR; TCRdb's table is partial and in-frame only. The sample lists 15,000 to 17,000 clones; 80% to 90% were seen once. The sample consisted of peripheral blood. These receptors all come from a man aged 65-85 years in a cohort sampled during active COVID-19.

The rearrangement uses TRBV4-1 and TRBJ2-3; tentative D call: TRBD2 (7 bases). V lost 2 bases to trimming and J lost 4 bases, with 16 bases between them. The CDR3 runs to 16 residues. Germline CDR1 is MGHRA and CDR2 is YSYEKL. The chain's CDR3 is CASSQLANGGPDTQYF. CDR3 sequence (DNA): TGCGCCAGCAGCCAATTAGCGAACGGGGGGCCAGATACGCAGTATTTT.

This chain uses TRBV18 with TRBJ1-5, with D perhaps matching TRBD1 (6 bases). CDR3 length: 14 residues. Looked up from germline, CDR1 is KGHSH and CDR2 is LQKENI. Trimming pared 6 bases from V and 3 bases from J, leaving 12 bases between. The CDR3 bases are TGTGCCAGCTCCCCATACAGGGACAATCAGCCCCAGCATTTT. It encodes CASSPYRDNQPQHF.

The chain recombines TRBV29-1 with TRBJ2-1; maybe TRBD2 (6 bases). V was clipped by 8 bases and J by 9 bases, with 17 bases between them. From germline, CDR1 is SQVTM and CDR2 ANQGSEA. CDR3 size: 12 residues. CDR3 sequence (DNA): TGCAGCACGGGAGATTGGGGAGGTGAGCAGTTCTTC. Translation: CSTGDWGGEQFF.

V is TRBV28 and J is TRBJ1-2, with 7 bases aligning to TRBD1. V lost 6 bases to trimming and J lost 1 base; unmatched junction nucleotides: 5. The CDR3 totals 14 residues. Germline V lookup: CDR1 MDHEN, CDR2 SYDVKM. The CDR3 bases are TGTGCCAGCAGCCTCCCAGGGGGTAACTATGGCTACACCTTC. This gives the protein CASSLPGGNYGYTF.

This clone was recorded once. The chain couples TRBV18 to TRBJ2-7, with a tentative D call TRBD2 (6 bases). Germline V CDR1 and CDR2: KGHSH, LQKENI. Trimming shortened V by 2 bases and J by 5 bases, and 16 bases separated the two germline ends. This CDR3 is built from 15 residues. CDR3 bases: TGTGCCAGCTCACCAACAGTGGGAGGTCGGGACGAGCAGTACTTC. It yields the protein CASSPTVGGRDEQYF. Based on the CDR3 plus reference TRBV18 and TRBJ2-7, the full variable domain is NAGVMQNPRHLVRRRGQEARLRCSPMKGHSHVYWYRQLPEEGLKFMVYLQKENIIDESGMPKERFSAEFPKEGPSILRIQQVVRGDSAAYFCASSPTVGGRDEQYFGPGTRLTVT.

The J gene is TRBJ2-5, the V gene TRBV30, with 8 bases that match TRBD1. This CDR3 is 15 amino acids long. Germline CDR1 is GTSNPN and CDR2 is SVGIG (reference sequence). The junction had 5 bases not matched to a gene; V was cut back by 0 bases and J by 2 bases. The CDR3, as DNA: TGTGCCTGGAGTGTACCCTGGACAGGGCAAGAGACCCAGTACTTC. Translating gives CAWSVPWTGQETQYF.

This clone occurred once. The CDR3 sequence is CASSPSQGSSSYNSPLHF. CDR3 sequence (DNA): TGTGCCAGCAGCCCGTCTCAGGGCTCGAGCTCCTATAATTCACCCCTCCACTTT. The rearrangement uses TRBV5-6 and TRBJ1-6; D might be TRBD1 (5 bases). The CDR3 consists of 18 residues. V was cut by 4 bases and J by 0 bases, with 17 bases left in between. Germline lookup yields CDR1 SGHDT and CDR2 YYEEEE.

The V gene is TRBV5-1, the J gene TRBJ2-3, with D possibly TRBD1 on 6 matching bases. There are 15 residues in the CDR3. V lost 4 bases, J lost 0 bases, and 12 bases lay in between. CDR1 is SGHRS, CDR2 YFSETQ, per germline. The CDR3 region is CASSPDRTSTDTQYF. CDR3 DNA: TGCGCCAGCAGCCCCGACAGGACTAGCACAGATACGCAGTATTTT.

The chain uses TRBV18 and TRBJ1-2; D remains unclear. In germline, CDR1 is KGHSH, CDR2 LQKENI. V was trimmed by 4 bases and J by 7 bases, leaving 10 bases between them. This CDR3 spans 12 amino acids. In DNA, the CDR3 is TGTGCCAGCTCACAGGCAGGAGGTGGCTACACCTTC. Translating it yields CASSQAGGGYTF.

The chain joins TRBV6-5 to TRBJ1-5, with unresolved D. The CDR3 spans 13 residues. Trimming removed 6 bases from V and 3 bases from J, with 9 bases in between. CDR1 is MNHEY and CDR2 is SVGAGI in the germline V gene. CDR3 nucleotide sequence: TGTGCCAGCAGGGCAGGCCTCAATCAGCCCCAGCATTTT. It encodes CASRAGLNQPQHF.

The chain recombines TRBV6-2 or TRBV6-3 with TRBJ1-1, with 8 bases fitting TRBD1. Unmatched junction bases numbered 5, after V lost 5 bases and J lost 0 bases. The CDR3 spans 15 residues. CDR1 MNHEY and CDR2 SVGEGT come from the germline V gene. In DNA form, the CDR3 reads TGTGCCAGCAGTCACGCAGGGGGCATGAACACTGAAGCTTTCTTT. Its protein is CASSHAGGMNTEAFF.

This rearrangement joins TRBV7-8 to TRBJ2-3; no clear D. The CDR3 is made up of 13 amino acids. Germline V gene sequence: CDR1 SGHVS, CDR2 FQNEAQ. V was clipped by 5 bases and J by 7 bases, with 13 bases between them. The CDR3 DNA reads TGTGCCAGCAGCCTGCGATTTAGCAATACGCAGTATTTT. Translation gives CASSLRFSNTQYF. The whole variable domain, filled in from reference TRBV7-8 and TRBJ2-3, reads GAGVSQSPRYKVAKRGQDVALRCDPISGHVSLFWYQQALGQGPEFLTYFQNEAQLDKSGLPSDRFFAERPEGSVSTLKIQRTQQEDSAVYLCASSLRFSNTQYFGPGTRLTVL.

V and J are TRBV19 and TRBJ2-1; TRBD2 matches at 9 bases. The CDR3 spans 13 residues. V lost 8 bases, J lost 6 bases, and 5 bases stayed unmatched. Germline CDR1 is LNHDA and CDR2 is SQIVND (reference sequence). DNA of the CDR3: TGTGCCAGTCACGGACTAGCGCGCAATGAGCAGTTCTTC. Translation: CASHGLARNEQFF.

This clone was seen a few times. V usage is TRBV6-5 and J usage is TRBJ2-5, with TRBD1 matching 8 bases. CDR3 length: 16 amino acids. Per the germline V gene, CDR1 is MNHEY and CDR2 is SVGAGI. After removal of 0 bases from V and 5 bases from J, the junction contained 8 bases not matched to a gene. CDR3 loop: CASSYSQGALPETQYF. The CDR3, as DNA: TGTGCCAGCAGTTACTCCCAGGGGGCGCTTCCGGAGACCCAGTACTTC.

The V and J genes are TRBV20-1 and TRBJ2-1, with TRBD2 as a possible D gene (5 bases). This CDR3 contains 13 residues. Trimming cost V 3 bases and J 9 bases, with 15 bases left between them. CDR1 and CDR2 from the germline V gene are DFQATT and SNEGSKA (reference sequence). This CDR3 is CSASVGSSVEQFF. As DNA, the CDR3 is TGCAGTGCTAGTGTAGGGAGTTCGGTTGAGCAGTTCTTC.

The rearrangement joins TRBV28 to TRBJ2-7; no clear D gene. Trimming took 5 bases from V and 0 from J, leaving 5 bases between them. The CDR3 spans 12 residues. The germline CDR1 and CDR2 sequences are MDHEN and SYDVKM. The CDR3, as DNA: TGTGCCAGCAGTACGAGCTCCTACGAGCAGTACTTC. Translation gives CASSTSSYEQYF.

The count of this clone is one. This rearrangement joins TRBV6-5 to TRBJ2-3; 11 bases align to TRBD1. The CDR3 has 15 residues. Germline lookup yields CDR1 MNHEY and CDR2 SVGAGI. V lost 5 bases to trimming and J lost 7 bases; unmatched junction nucleotides: 8. DNA for the CDR3: TGTGCCAGCAGTCCGGACAGGGGGCCTGTAAATACGCAGTATTTT. Its translation is CASSPDRGPVNTQYF.

This clone was observed once. The chain uses TRBV28 and TRBJ2-3; D is unresolved. Germline V lookup: CDR1 MDHEN, CDR2 SYDVKM. Trimming shortened V by 8 bases and J by 4 bases, and 13 bases separated the two germline ends. The CDR3 is made up of 13 amino acids. The CDR3 sequence: CASGLVLADTQYF. DNA for the CDR3: TGTGCCAGCGGCCTAGTCCTCGCAGATACGCAGTATTTT.

Written as DNA, the CDR3 is TGTGCCAGCACCCTCGACTGGAGCTCCTATAATTCACCCCTCCACTTT. This encodes CASTLDWSSYNSPLHF. The chain has TRBV5-5 and TRBJ1-6; D is unresolved. Trimming shortened V by 6 bases and J by 0 bases, and 13 bases separated the two germline ends. Germline V gene lookup returns CDR1 SGHKS and CDR2 YYEKEE (reference sequence). This CDR3 is 16 amino acids long.

The rearrangement uses TRBV18 and TRBJ1-1; possible D gene TRBD1, 5 bases. V was cut by 3 bases and J by 1 base, with 6 bases left in between. From germline, CDR1 is KGHSH and CDR2 LQKENI. The CDR3 is 13 amino acids. For the CDR3, the DNA is TGTGCCAGCTCACCGGGGCAGAACACTGAAGCTTTCTTT. Residues: CASSPGQNTEAFF.

Relative to its sample, this clone is medium-sized (0.01 to 0.1%). The chain joins TRBV11-2 to TRBJ2-5, with TRBD2 matching over 10 bases. V was pared by 5 bases and J by 2 bases, with 5 bases of the junction left unmatched. CDR1 SGHAT and CDR2 FQNNGV come from the germline V gene. CDR3 length: 15 residues. The CDR3 here is CASSLGLAEQETQYF. CDR3 nucleotide sequence: TGTGCCAGCAGCCTAGGACTAGCGGAACAAGAGACCCAGTACTTC. Filled out from reference TRBV11-2 and TRBJ2-5, the complete variable domain reads EAGVAQSPRYKIIEKRQSVAFWCNPISGHATLYWYQQILGQGPKLLIQFQNNGVVDDSQLPKDRFSAERLKGVDSTLKIQPAKLEDSAVYLCASSLGLAEQETQYFGPGTRLLVL.

The rearrangement links TRBV4-3 to TRBJ2-5; no definite D call. Germline V CDR1 and CDR2: LGHNA, YSLEER. V was cut by 0 bases and J by 5 bases, with 7 bases left in between. This CDR3 comprises 13 residues. The CDR3 reads CASSQDLRETQYF. The CDR3 DNA reads TGCGCCAGCAGCCAAGATCTCCGGGAGACCCAGTACTTC.

This chain links TRBV9 with TRBJ1-4, with 8 bases aligning to TRBD1. The CDR3 runs 14 residues. Unmatched junction bases numbered 6, after V lost 3 bases and J lost 8 bases. Germline lookup yields CDR1 SGDLS and CDR2 YYNGEE. CDR3 DNA: TGTGCCAGCAGCGCCCCGGGACAGGAGGAAAAACTGTTTTTT. Translated, it gives CASSAPGQEEKLFF.

This rearrangement joins TRBV7-8 to TRBJ2-7; no firm D call. The CDR3 has 11 amino acids. V lost 5 bases, J lost 3 bases, and 5 bases lay in between. The germline V gene encodes CDR1 SGHVS and CDR2 FQNEAQ. This chain's CDR3 is CASSPDYEQYF. CDR3 nucleotide sequence: TGTGCCAGCAGCCCAGACTACGAGCAGTACTTC.